This paragraph reports one T cell receptor beta chain. Clones were read by immunoSEQ multiplex PCR, and TCRdb kept only the in-frame ones, dropping some. The table includes approximately 65,000 clones, around 91% detected once. This entry belongs to a study of T cell changes during pregnancy in multiple sclerosis. Germline values: CDR1 LNHDA, CDR2 SQIVND (reference sequence). The CDR3 is 14 residues long. V shed 2 bases and J 14 bases; nucleotides not matched to a gene: 9. This sequence originates from a female donor in good health, enrolled as a control in a pregnancy study. The chain carries TRBV19 and TRBJ2-1, with 10 positions matching TRBD2. Sequenced material: peripheral blood, taken in the third trimester of pregnancy. The chain's CDR3 is CASSISGAGGLKFF. CDR3 bases: TGTGCCAGTAGTATAAGCGGAGCGGGGGGGCTTAAGTTCTTC.